The rows below give T cell receptor beta chains drawn from one sample of a study of T cell changes during pregnancy in multiple sclerosis. Assay: immunoSEQ multiplex PCR; the TCRdb copy retains only in-frame clones and omits some. The table includes about 84,000 clones, around 94% detected once. The sequencing used peripheral blood, collected in the second trimester of pregnancy. The receptors were sampled from a female donor in good health, enrolled as a control in a pregnancy study. The CDR3 runs from the conserved cysteine through the conserved F or W. Fields, in order: D gene, clone size, V gene, J gene, CDR3 protein, CDR3 DNA. D genes are given only for firm matches. Size is stated for part of the rows, as once, few or many counts, or as a class when the clone is expanded.

d_call: TRBD2
clone_size: -
v_call: TRBV28
j_call: TRBJ2-2
cdr3_aa: CASTLAGRDTGELFF
cdr3_nt: TGTGCCAGCACTCTAGCGGGACGGGACACCGGGGAGCTGTTTTTT

d_call: -
clone_size: -
v_call: TRBV15
j_call: TRBJ2-1
cdr3_aa: CATNEAGAYNEQFF
cdr3_nt: TGTGCCACGAATGAGGCAGGGGCCTACAATGAGCAGTTCTTC

d_call: -
clone_size: -
v_call: TRBV20-1
j_call: TRBJ2-3
cdr3_aa: CSEGGTDTQYF
cdr3_nt: TGCAGTGAGGGGGGGACAGATACGCAGTATTTT

d_call: -
clone_size: -
v_call: TRBV6-1
j_call: TRBJ2-6
cdr3_aa: CASSEGLATGANVLTF
cdr3_nt: TGTGCCAGCAGTGAAGGTCTAGCGACTGGGGCCAACGTCCTGACTTTC

d_call: -
clone_size: -
v_call: TRBV11-1
j_call: TRBJ2-1
cdr3_aa: CASSPRVLDSYNEQFF
cdr3_nt: TGTGCCAGCAGCCCCCGTGTACTAGACTCCTACAATGAGCAGTTCTTC

d_call: -
clone_size: -
v_call: TRBV2
j_call: TRBJ2-3
cdr3_aa: CASSERGNTQYF
cdr3_nt: TGTGCCAGCAGTGAAAGGGGGAATACGCAGTATTTT

d_call: TRBD1
clone_size: -
v_call: TRBV4-2
j_call: TRBJ2-1
cdr3_aa: CASSYSPGTDGYNEQFF
cdr3_nt: TGTGCCAGCAGCTATAGCCCCGGGACAGACGGGTACAATGAGCAGTTCTTC

d_call: -
clone_size: -
v_call: TRBV18
j_call: TRBJ1-3
cdr3_aa: CASSPIAPGGHYSGNTIYF
cdr3_nt: TGTGCCAGCTCACCAATTGCCCCGGGCGGGCACTACTCTGGAAACACCATATATTTT

d_call: TRBD1
clone_size: few
v_call: TRBV7-9
j_call: TRBJ1-1
cdr3_aa: CASSLPGGDAEAFF
cdr3_nt: TGTGCCAGCAGCTTACCAGGGGGCGACGCTGAAGCTTTCTTT

d_call: TRBD2
clone_size: once
v_call: TRBV5-6
j_call: TRBJ2-7
cdr3_aa: CASSLSSGRDEQYF
cdr3_nt: TGTGCCAGCAGCTTGTCAAGCGGGAGGGACGAGCAGTACTTC

d_call: TRBD2
clone_size: -
v_call: TRBV5-1
j_call: TRBJ2-1
cdr3_aa: CASGGTSRYNEQFF
cdr3_nt: TGCGCCAGCGGGGGGACTAGCCGCTACAATGAGCAGTTCTTC

d_call: TRBD2
clone_size: -
v_call: TRBV2
j_call: TRBJ2-1
cdr3_aa: CASRRTSGRAREQFF
cdr3_nt: TGTGCCAGCAGGCGTACTAGCGGGAGGGCCCGGGAGCAGTTCTTC

d_call: -
clone_size: -
v_call: TRBV5-5
j_call: TRBJ2-5
cdr3_aa: CASSRGETQYF
cdr3_nt: TGTGCCAGCTCCCGCGGGGAGACCCAGTACTTC

d_call: TRBD1
clone_size: -
v_call: TRBV5-1
j_call: TRBJ2-7
cdr3_aa: CASSRGTGGYEQYF
cdr3_nt: TGCGCCAGCAGCCGCGGGACAGGGGGCTACGAGCAGTACTTC

d_call: -
clone_size: -
v_call: TRBV7-2
j_call: TRBJ2-3
cdr3_aa: CASSTQGSAITDTQYF
cdr3_nt: TGTGCCAGCAGCACCCAGGGGTCCGCAATCACAGATACGCAGTATTTT

d_call: -
clone_size: few
v_call: TRBV6-1
j_call: TRBJ1-5
cdr3_aa: CASSPSGQPQHF
cdr3_nt: TGTGCCAGCAGTCCCTCGGGGCAGCCCCAGCATTTT

d_call: -
clone_size: once
v_call: TRBV2
j_call: TRBJ1-5
cdr3_aa: CASSLVSENQPQHF
cdr3_nt: TGTGCCAGCAGCCTGGTGTCAGAAAATCAGCCCCAGCATTTT

d_call: -
clone_size: -
v_call: TRBV21-1
j_call: TRBJ1-5
cdr3_aa: CASSKEGQGAGQPQHF
cdr3_nt: TGTGCCAGCAGCAAGGAAGGACAGGGGGCGGGACAGCCCCAGCATTTT

d_call: TRBD2
clone_size: -
v_call: TRBV7-9
j_call: TRBJ2-1
cdr3_aa: CASSPSGSSYNEQFF
cdr3_nt: TGTGCCAGCAGCCCTAGCGGGAGTTCCTACAATGAGCAGTTCTTC

d_call: TRBD2
clone_size: -
v_call: TRBV5-1
j_call: TRBJ2-5
cdr3_aa: CASSQIAGRETQYF
cdr3_nt: TGCGCCAGCAGCCAAATAGCGGGACGGGAGACCCAGTACTTC

d_call: -
clone_size: -
v_call: TRBV5-1
j_call: TRBJ1-2
cdr3_aa: CASSFAEGDGYTF
cdr3_nt: TGCGCCAGCAGCTTCGCCGAAGGGGATGGCTACACCTTC

d_call: TRBD2
clone_size: -
v_call: TRBV2
j_call: TRBJ2-7
cdr3_aa: CASSDQASGSYEQYF
cdr3_nt: TGTGCCAGCAGTGATCAGGCTAGCGGGAGCTACGAGCAGTACTTC

d_call: -
clone_size: -
v_call: TRBV7-2
j_call: TRBJ2-2
cdr3_aa: CASSYSSSGELFF
cdr3_nt: TGTGCCAGCAGCTACTCTAGCTCTGGGGAGCTGTTTTTT

d_call: -
clone_size: few
v_call: TRBV19
j_call: TRBJ1-5
cdr3_aa: CASSTPRYNQPQHF
cdr3_nt: TGTGCCAGTAGTACCCCCAGGTACAATCAGCCCCAGCATTTT

d_call: TRBD1
clone_size: -
v_call: TRBV10-3
j_call: TRBJ1-5
cdr3_aa: CAISDRGSNQPQHF
cdr3_nt: TGTGCCATCAGCGACAGGGGGAGCAATCAGCCCCAGCATTTT

d_call: -
clone_size: -
v_call: TRBV18
j_call: TRBJ2-5
cdr3_aa: CASSPTTSETQYF
cdr3_nt: TGTGCCAGCTCACCCACCACGAGCGAGACCCAGTACTTC

d_call: -
clone_size: -
v_call: TRBV28
j_call: TRBJ1-5
cdr3_aa: CASSLGAVNQPQHF
cdr3_nt: TGTGCCAGCAGTTTAGGCGCGGTCAATCAGCCCCAGCATTTT

d_call: -
clone_size: -
v_call: TRBV2
j_call: TRBJ2-2
cdr3_aa: CASSVVNTGELFF
cdr3_nt: TGTGCCAGCAGTGTTGTAAACACCGGGGAGCTGTTTTTT

d_call: TRBD1
clone_size: few
v_call: TRBV6-5
j_call: TRBJ2-7
cdr3_aa: CASSRRDSDEQYF
cdr3_nt: TGTGCCAGCAGCCGCCGGGACAGTGACGAGCAGTACTTC

d_call: TRBD1
clone_size: -
v_call: TRBV5-1
j_call: TRBJ2-7
cdr3_aa: CASGDGQGQEQYF
cdr3_nt: TGCGCCAGCGGGGATGGACAGGGTCAAGAGCAGTACTTC

d_call: TRBD2
clone_size: -
v_call: TRBV28
j_call: TRBJ2-5
cdr3_aa: CASTLAGGLGKLRETQYF
cdr3_nt: TGTGCCAGCACCCTTGCGGGAGGGCTGGGGAAATTAAGGGAGACCCAGTACTTC

d_call: -
clone_size: few
v_call: TRBV7-9
j_call: TRBJ1-4
cdr3_aa: CAAAREEEKLFF
cdr3_nt: TGTGCCGCCGCCAGGGAAGAGGAAAAACTGTTTTTT

d_call: -
clone_size: -
v_call: TRBV14
j_call: TRBJ2-7
cdr3_aa: CASSQGAGFAYEQYF
cdr3_nt: TGTGCCAGCAGCCAAGGAGCAGGGTTCGCCTACGAGCAGTACTTC

d_call: -
clone_size: -
v_call: TRBV21-1
j_call: TRBJ2-5
cdr3_aa: CATREGTGDRKYF
cdr3_nt: TGTGCCACCAGGGAAGGGACAGGGGATAGGAAGTACTTC

d_call: -
clone_size: once
v_call: TRBV9
j_call: TRBJ2-2
cdr3_aa: CASSAGTGTGELFF
cdr3_nt: TGTGCCAGCAGCGCAGGCACCGGTACCGGGGAGCTGTTTTTT

d_call: TRBD2
clone_size: -
v_call: TRBV4-1
j_call: TRBJ2-1
cdr3_aa: CASEPGTSGRNEQFF
cdr3_nt: TGCGCCAGTGAGCCCGGGACTAGCGGGAGAAATGAGCAGTTCTTC